The rows below give T cell receptor beta chains drawn from one sample of a study of blood T cell repertoires in COVID-19. This table comes from immunoSEQ multiplex PCR, and its TCRdb copy is limited to in-frame clones, with some not included. The table shows roughly 200,000 clones, with around 82% occurring only once. Source material: peripheral blood. The receptors stem from a man between 50 and 59 years old with active or convalescent COVID-19. Both conserved end residues are part of each CDR3. Each record gives: CDR3 protein, CDR3 DNA, clone size, V gene, D gene, J gene. D genes are given only for firm matches. Rows may omit the clone size; those that give it use once, few, many or a size class.

cdr3_aa: CASSQGPGGQRRYGYTF
cdr3_nt: TGTGCCAGCAGCCAAGGACCCGGGGGGCAGAGAAGATATGGCTACACCTTC
clone_size: few
v_call: TRBV14
d_call: -
j_call: TRBJ1-2

cdr3_aa: CASSLDRATVAFF
cdr3_nt: TGTGCCAGCAGCTTAGACAGGGCGACGGTCGCTTTCTTT
clone_size: -
v_call: TRBV7-3
d_call: TRBD1
j_call: TRBJ1-1

cdr3_aa: CASNWDREGLYTEAFF
cdr3_nt: TGTGCCAGCAATTGGGACAGGGAAGGTTTGTACACTGAAGCTTTCTTT
clone_size: -
v_call: TRBV2
d_call: TRBD1
j_call: TRBJ1-1

cdr3_aa: CASSRGQGLSEAFF
cdr3_nt: TGCGCCAGCAGCCGGGGACAGGGACTCTCTGAAGCTTTCTTT
clone_size: -
v_call: TRBV5-1
d_call: TRBD1
j_call: TRBJ1-1

cdr3_aa: CASSVDSYEQYF
cdr3_nt: TGTGCCAGCAGCGTAGACAGCTACGAGCAGTACTTC
clone_size: -
v_call: TRBV9
d_call: -
j_call: TRBJ2-7

cdr3_aa: CAWGTDSNQPQHF
cdr3_nt: TGTGCCTGGGGGACAGATAGCAATCAGCCCCAGCATTTT
clone_size: -
v_call: TRBV30
d_call: TRBD1
j_call: TRBJ1-5

cdr3_aa: CASSQTGTRGNEQFF
cdr3_nt: TGTGCCAGCAGCCAGACCGGGACTAGGGGCAATGAGCAGTTCTTC
clone_size: -
v_call: TRBV7-3
d_call: TRBD2
j_call: TRBJ2-1

cdr3_aa: CASNNQPEGGYTF
cdr3_nt: TGTGCCAGTAATAACCAACCTGAGGGAGGCTACACCTTC
clone_size: -
v_call: TRBV19
d_call: -
j_call: TRBJ1-2

cdr3_aa: CAFQGVTYEQYF
cdr3_nt: TGTGCCTTCCAAGGGGTTACCTACGAGCAGTACTTC
clone_size: -
v_call: TRBV30
d_call: -
j_call: TRBJ2-7

cdr3_aa: CASSPQGRGDNEQYF
cdr3_nt: TGTGCCAGCTCACCACAGGGGCGGGGGGACAACGAGCAGTACTTC
clone_size: -
v_call: TRBV18
d_call: TRBD2
j_call: TRBJ2-7

cdr3_aa: CASSLSRVDTEAFF
cdr3_nt: TGTGCCAGCAGTTTATCGAGGGTGGACACTGAAGCTTTCTTT
clone_size: few
v_call: TRBV27
d_call: -
j_call: TRBJ1-1

cdr3_aa: CASSQPRADAEYTF
cdr3_nt: TGTGCCAGCAGCCAACCGAGGGCCGATGCGGAGTACACCTTC
clone_size: -
v_call: TRBV9
d_call: -
j_call: TRBJ1-2

cdr3_aa: CASDEKLRNTEAFF
cdr3_nt: TGTGCCAGCGATGAGAAGTTACGGAACACTGAAGCTTTCTTT
clone_size: -
v_call: TRBV2
d_call: -
j_call: TRBJ1-1

cdr3_aa: CASSEAGGGSPLHF
cdr3_nt: TGTGCCAGCAGTGAAGCTGGGGGAGGGTCACCCCTCCACTTT
clone_size: -
v_call: TRBV6-1
d_call: -
j_call: TRBJ1-6

cdr3_aa: CASSVSGIYGYTF
cdr3_nt: TGTGCCAGCAGCGTGTCGGGAATCTATGGCTACACCTTC
clone_size: once
v_call: TRBV9
d_call: -
j_call: TRBJ1-2

cdr3_aa: CASSQDAAGSLYGYTF
cdr3_nt: TGCGCCAGCAGCCAAGATGCGGCAGGGTCCCTCTATGGCTACACCTTC
clone_size: once
v_call: TRBV4-1
d_call: -
j_call: TRBJ1-2

cdr3_aa: CASSIHSEDSKQFF
cdr3_nt: TGTGCCAGCAGCATCCACTCAGAGGACTCTAAGCAGTTCTTC
clone_size: -
v_call: TRBV3-1/TRBV3-2
d_call: -
j_call: TRBJ2-1

cdr3_aa: CASSPSGGSYEQYF
cdr3_nt: TGTGCCAGCAGCCCTAGCGGGGGGTCCTACGAGCAGTACTTC
clone_size: -
v_call: TRBV7-2
d_call: TRBD2
j_call: TRBJ2-7

cdr3_aa: CATSDRGSNQPQHF
cdr3_nt: TGTGCCACCTCGGACAGAGGGAGCAATCAGCCCCAGCATTTT
clone_size: -
v_call: TRBV6-5
d_call: -
j_call: TRBJ1-5

cdr3_aa: CASSQSGTIIGELFF
cdr3_nt: TGTGCCAGCAGCCAGTCCGGGACAATTATAGGGGAGCTGTTTTTT
clone_size: -
v_call: TRBV3-1/TRBV3-2
d_call: -
j_call: TRBJ2-2

cdr3_aa: CASSIERGKRGNQPQHF
cdr3_nt: TGTGCCAGTAGTATAGAAAGGGGCAAGAGAGGCAATCAGCCCCAGCATTTT
clone_size: -
v_call: TRBV19
d_call: -
j_call: TRBJ1-5

cdr3_aa: CASSSTGLIDYTF
cdr3_nt: TGTGCCAGCAGCTCGACAGGGCTAATCGACTACACCTTC
clone_size: -
v_call: TRBV5-6
d_call: TRBD1
j_call: TRBJ1-2

cdr3_aa: CASSKSGGDFETQYF
cdr3_nt: TGTGCCAGCAGCAAAAGCGGGGGGGATTTTGAGACCCAGTACTTC
clone_size: -
v_call: TRBV7-9
d_call: TRBD2
j_call: TRBJ2-5

cdr3_aa: CASSQDLGQGGEKLFF
cdr3_nt: TGCGCCAGCAGCCAAGATCTGGGACAGGGTGGCGAAAAACTGTTTTTT
clone_size: -
v_call: TRBV4-3
d_call: TRBD1
j_call: TRBJ1-4

cdr3_aa: CASSDWDRGRGGEKLFF
cdr3_nt: TGTGCCAGCAGTGATTGGGACAGGGGGCGCGGTGGGGAAAAACTGTTTTTT
clone_size: once
v_call: TRBV25-1
d_call: TRBD1
j_call: TRBJ1-4

cdr3_aa: CASSHRDRGSETQYF
cdr3_nt: TGTGCCAGCAGCCACCGGGACAGGGGGTCGGAGACCCAGTACTTC
clone_size: -
v_call: TRBV7-2
d_call: TRBD1
j_call: TRBJ2-5

cdr3_aa: CASSQELTENYEQYF
cdr3_nt: TGTGCCAGCAGCCAAGAATTAACAGAGAACTACGAGCAGTACTTC
clone_size: many
v_call: TRBV4-2
d_call: -
j_call: TRBJ2-7

cdr3_aa: CASSYSRGRVAYEQYF
cdr3_nt: TGTGCCAGCAGTTACTCGAGAGGGAGAGTGGCCTACGAGCAGTACTTC
clone_size: -
v_call: TRBV6-5
d_call: -
j_call: TRBJ2-7

cdr3_aa: CASSLAEDRGYNEQFF
cdr3_nt: TGTGCCAGCAGCTTAGCGGAAGACAGGGGCTACAATGAGCAGTTCTTC
clone_size: once
v_call: TRBV7-6
d_call: TRBD1
j_call: TRBJ2-1

cdr3_aa: CASTPWGAGEQTQYF
cdr3_nt: TGTGCCAGCACTCCTTGGGGGGCGGGGGAACAGACCCAGTACTTC
clone_size: -
v_call: TRBV2
d_call: -
j_call: TRBJ2-5

cdr3_aa: CATSRGRQETQYF
cdr3_nt: TGTGCCACCAGCAGAGGTAGACAAGAGACCCAGTACTTC
clone_size: -
v_call: TRBV15
d_call: -
j_call: TRBJ2-5

cdr3_aa: CASSLRTGLDSNQPQHF
cdr3_nt: TGTGCCAGCAGCCTCCGGACAGGGTTGGATAGCAATCAGCCCCAGCATTTT
clone_size: -
v_call: TRBV5-5
d_call: TRBD1
j_call: TRBJ1-5

cdr3_aa: CSARLAGSYNEQFF
cdr3_nt: TGCAGCGCCAGACTAGCGGGCTCCTACAATGAGCAGTTCTTC
clone_size: -
v_call: TRBV29-1
d_call: TRBD2
j_call: TRBJ2-1

cdr3_aa: CASSRLAGGETQYF
cdr3_nt: TGTGCCAGCTCACGACTAGCGGGGGGAGAGACCCAGTACTTC
clone_size: once
v_call: TRBV18
d_call: TRBD2
j_call: TRBJ2-5

cdr3_aa: CASSLDGSRSGKLFF
cdr3_nt: TGTGCCAGCAGCTTAGATGGCAGCCGTTCCGGGAAACTGTTTTTT
clone_size: -
v_call: TRBV7-9
d_call: -
j_call: TRBJ1-4

cdr3_aa: CASSQGGFNSPLHF
cdr3_nt: TGTGCCAGCAGCCAAGGGGGCTTTAATTCACCCCTCCACTTT
clone_size: once
v_call: TRBV3-1/TRBV3-2
d_call: -
j_call: TRBJ1-6

cdr3_aa: CASSSTSAQETQYF
cdr3_nt: TGTGCCAGCAGTTCAACTAGCGCCCAAGAGACCCAGTACTTC
clone_size: -
v_call: TRBV6-5
d_call: TRBD2
j_call: TRBJ2-5

cdr3_aa: CASSPRASSNYGYTF
cdr3_nt: TGTGCCAGTAGTCCGAGGGCCAGTTCTAACTATGGCTACACCTTC
clone_size: -
v_call: TRBV19
d_call: -
j_call: TRBJ1-2

cdr3_aa: CASLDRIYTQYF
cdr3_nt: TGTGCCAGCTTGGACAGAATTTACACGCAGTATTTT
clone_size: -
v_call: TRBV6-5
d_call: -
j_call: TRBJ2-3

cdr3_aa: CASSIGTGTGVYGYTF
cdr3_nt: TGTGCCAGTAGTATAGGGACAGGGACCGGGGTTTATGGCTACACCTTC
clone_size: -
v_call: TRBV19
d_call: TRBD1
j_call: TRBJ1-2

cdr3_aa: CASTPQALGVNEQYF
cdr3_nt: TGTGCCAGCACTCCCCAGGCCCTCGGGGTAAACGAGCAGTACTTC
clone_size: -
v_call: TRBV28
d_call: -
j_call: TRBJ2-7

cdr3_aa: CASSLVGGQGNSGELFF
cdr3_nt: TGTGCCAGCAGCTTGGTTGGCGGACAGGGTAATTCCGGGGAGCTGTTTTTT
clone_size: -
v_call: TRBV5-4
d_call: TRBD1
j_call: TRBJ2-2

cdr3_aa: CASRAQGAATEAFF
cdr3_nt: TGCGCCAGCAGAGCTCAGGGGGCAGCCACTGAAGCTTTCTTT
clone_size: -
v_call: TRBV5-1
d_call: TRBD1
j_call: TRBJ1-1

cdr3_aa: CASSLGGGTQETQYF
cdr3_nt: TGCGCCAGCAGCTTGGGTGGCGGAACTCAAGAGACCCAGTACTTC
clone_size: -
v_call: TRBV5-1
d_call: -
j_call: TRBJ2-5

cdr3_aa: CATTFGGNYGYTF
cdr3_nt: TGTGCCACAACGTTCGGCGGGAACTATGGCTACACCTTC
clone_size: -
v_call: TRBV2
d_call: -
j_call: TRBJ1-2